The source of this T cell receptor beta chain is a study of human T cells and chemical hapten exposure. The wider study: 2% DPC was applied to 2 cm by 2 cm of upper inner arm skin for sensitization.

The CDR3 is 16 amino acids. V shed 4 bases, J shed 10 bases, and the junction held 16 bases outside the gene matches. Germline V gene data show CDR1 as SGHDT and CDR2 as YYEEEE. This clonotype was detected many times. TCRdb independently ran MiXCR on the RACE reads; one entry per CDR3 protein. The sample yields approximately 370,000 distinct CDR3 sequences, approximately 5% seen once. The time point here: pre-sensitization, week 0. The treatment was: therapeutic diphenylcyclopropenone sensitization with weekly scalp DPC. The sequence derives from a woman under 30 with alopecia areata. Some clones in this sample may be carry-over from other donors' samples. Sequences were derived from whole blood, sampled in connection with sensitization to the hapten diphenylcyclopropenone (DPC). The gene calls are TRBV5-6 and TRBJ2-1, with 8 bases aligning to TRBD2. The CDR3 loop is CASSQIGGLVSSEQFF. CDR3 bases: TGTGCCAGCAGCCAGATCGGGGGACTAGTCTCATCGGAGCAGTTCTTC.